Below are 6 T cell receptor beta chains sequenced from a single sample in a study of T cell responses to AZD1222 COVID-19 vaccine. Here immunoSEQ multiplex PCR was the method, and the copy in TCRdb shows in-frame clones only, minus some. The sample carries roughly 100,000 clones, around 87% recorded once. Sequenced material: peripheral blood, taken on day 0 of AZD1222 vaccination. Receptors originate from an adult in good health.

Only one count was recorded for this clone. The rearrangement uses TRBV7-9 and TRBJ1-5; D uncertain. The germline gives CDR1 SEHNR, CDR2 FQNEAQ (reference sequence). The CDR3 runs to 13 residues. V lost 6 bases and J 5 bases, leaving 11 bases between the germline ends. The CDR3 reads CASSPKEDQPQHF. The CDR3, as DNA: TGTGCCAGCAGTCCGAAGGAGGATCAGCCCCAGCATTTT.

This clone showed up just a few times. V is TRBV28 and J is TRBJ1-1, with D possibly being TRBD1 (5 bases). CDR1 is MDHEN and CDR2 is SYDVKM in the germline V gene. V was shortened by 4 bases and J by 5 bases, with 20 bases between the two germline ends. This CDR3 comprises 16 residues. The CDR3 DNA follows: TGTGCCAGCAGTTCCACGCAGGACATCATGGATACTGAAGCTTTCTTT. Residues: CASSSTQDIMDTEAFF.

The DNA for the CDR3 is TGTGCCAGCAGCCAAGAACCGCCGGGACTTAAGACAGATACGCAGTATTTT. The encoded protein is CASSQEPPGLKTDTQYF. V gene TRBV3-1 (or the pseudogene TRBV3-2) combines with J gene TRBJ2-3; D might be TRBD2 (6 bases). The germline gives CDR1 LGHDT, CDR2 YNNKEL (reference sequence). This CDR3 contains 17 residues. The ends were cut back, 0 bases at V and 3 bases at J, with 16 bases in the middle.

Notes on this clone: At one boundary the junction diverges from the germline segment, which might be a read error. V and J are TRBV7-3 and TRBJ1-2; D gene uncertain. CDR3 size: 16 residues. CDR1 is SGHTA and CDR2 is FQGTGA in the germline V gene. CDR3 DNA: TGTGCCAGCAGCCTAACCCATTCTGGGGTAAGCTATGGCTACACCTTC. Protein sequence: CASSLTHSGVSYGYTF.

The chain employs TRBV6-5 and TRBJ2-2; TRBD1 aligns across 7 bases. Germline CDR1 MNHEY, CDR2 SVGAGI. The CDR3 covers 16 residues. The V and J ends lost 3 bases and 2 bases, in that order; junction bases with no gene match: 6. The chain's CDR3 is CASSYSGTVNTGELFF. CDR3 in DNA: TGTGCCAGCAGTTATTCCGGGACAGTTAACACCGGGGAGCTGTTTTTT.

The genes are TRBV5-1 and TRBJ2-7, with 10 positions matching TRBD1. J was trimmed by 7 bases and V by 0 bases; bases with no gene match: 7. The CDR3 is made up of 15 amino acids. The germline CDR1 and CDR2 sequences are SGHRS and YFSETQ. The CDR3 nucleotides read TGCGCCAGCAGCTTGGCCGAGGGACAGGGGACGGAGCAGTACTTC. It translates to CASSLAEGQGTEQYF.